The T cell receptor beta chain described here comes from a study of PD-L1 blockade in urothelial cancer. Study-wide context: Atezolizumab, begun by patients in about 2014, was given at 1,200 mg intravenously every 3 weeks.

V was clipped by 1 base and J by 0 bases, with 9 bases between them. The CDR3 contains 15 residues. CDR1 is SGHTA and CDR2 is FQGNSA in the germline V gene. The method was immunoSEQ multiplex PCR; TCRdb's version includes in-frame clones alone and lacks a portion of them. Altogether roughly 87,000 clones are present, around 87% being singletons, with the ten largest covering 4.5% to 7%. This sequence originates from a woman aged 65 to 85 with urothelial cancer. This sequence joins TRBV7-2 and TRBJ1-1, with D maybe TRBD1 (5 bases). The specimen comprised PBMCs, sampled around atezolizumab (anti-PD-L1) treatment. Here the CDR3 reads CASSLVAGMNTEAFF. As DNA, the CDR3 is TGTGCCAGCAGCTTAGTGGCAGGGATGAACACTGAAGCTTTCTTT.